This T cell receptor (beta chain) was sequenced in a study of T-cell reconstitution after alpha-beta-depleted transplantation in children. Germline V gene sequence: CDR1 MGHDK, CDR2 SYGVNS. J was trimmed by 0 bases and V by 4 bases; bases with no gene match: 5. This CDR3 region has 16 residues. Unique molecular identifiers were used to barcode this TCRbeta library. TCRdb fed the PCR reads into MiXCR, producing one record per CDR3 protein. Of 500,000 to 650,000 distinct CDR3 sequences in the sample, approximately 10% were seen once. This clonotype was recorded at least ten times. The starting material was PBMCs, mostly from graft donor cells, obtained 180 days after TCRalphabeta/CD19-depleted stem cell transplant. This clonotype was obtained from a female patient younger than 10 who had a stem cell transplant for aplastic anemia, so the T cells may come from the graft donor. This sequence joins TRBV25-1 and TRBJ2-2; TRBD1 matches 7 bases. In nucleotides, the CDR3 is TGTGCCAGCAGTGCTCGGACAGGATCGAACACCGGGGAGCTGTTTTTT. The encoded protein is CASSARTGSNTGELFF.